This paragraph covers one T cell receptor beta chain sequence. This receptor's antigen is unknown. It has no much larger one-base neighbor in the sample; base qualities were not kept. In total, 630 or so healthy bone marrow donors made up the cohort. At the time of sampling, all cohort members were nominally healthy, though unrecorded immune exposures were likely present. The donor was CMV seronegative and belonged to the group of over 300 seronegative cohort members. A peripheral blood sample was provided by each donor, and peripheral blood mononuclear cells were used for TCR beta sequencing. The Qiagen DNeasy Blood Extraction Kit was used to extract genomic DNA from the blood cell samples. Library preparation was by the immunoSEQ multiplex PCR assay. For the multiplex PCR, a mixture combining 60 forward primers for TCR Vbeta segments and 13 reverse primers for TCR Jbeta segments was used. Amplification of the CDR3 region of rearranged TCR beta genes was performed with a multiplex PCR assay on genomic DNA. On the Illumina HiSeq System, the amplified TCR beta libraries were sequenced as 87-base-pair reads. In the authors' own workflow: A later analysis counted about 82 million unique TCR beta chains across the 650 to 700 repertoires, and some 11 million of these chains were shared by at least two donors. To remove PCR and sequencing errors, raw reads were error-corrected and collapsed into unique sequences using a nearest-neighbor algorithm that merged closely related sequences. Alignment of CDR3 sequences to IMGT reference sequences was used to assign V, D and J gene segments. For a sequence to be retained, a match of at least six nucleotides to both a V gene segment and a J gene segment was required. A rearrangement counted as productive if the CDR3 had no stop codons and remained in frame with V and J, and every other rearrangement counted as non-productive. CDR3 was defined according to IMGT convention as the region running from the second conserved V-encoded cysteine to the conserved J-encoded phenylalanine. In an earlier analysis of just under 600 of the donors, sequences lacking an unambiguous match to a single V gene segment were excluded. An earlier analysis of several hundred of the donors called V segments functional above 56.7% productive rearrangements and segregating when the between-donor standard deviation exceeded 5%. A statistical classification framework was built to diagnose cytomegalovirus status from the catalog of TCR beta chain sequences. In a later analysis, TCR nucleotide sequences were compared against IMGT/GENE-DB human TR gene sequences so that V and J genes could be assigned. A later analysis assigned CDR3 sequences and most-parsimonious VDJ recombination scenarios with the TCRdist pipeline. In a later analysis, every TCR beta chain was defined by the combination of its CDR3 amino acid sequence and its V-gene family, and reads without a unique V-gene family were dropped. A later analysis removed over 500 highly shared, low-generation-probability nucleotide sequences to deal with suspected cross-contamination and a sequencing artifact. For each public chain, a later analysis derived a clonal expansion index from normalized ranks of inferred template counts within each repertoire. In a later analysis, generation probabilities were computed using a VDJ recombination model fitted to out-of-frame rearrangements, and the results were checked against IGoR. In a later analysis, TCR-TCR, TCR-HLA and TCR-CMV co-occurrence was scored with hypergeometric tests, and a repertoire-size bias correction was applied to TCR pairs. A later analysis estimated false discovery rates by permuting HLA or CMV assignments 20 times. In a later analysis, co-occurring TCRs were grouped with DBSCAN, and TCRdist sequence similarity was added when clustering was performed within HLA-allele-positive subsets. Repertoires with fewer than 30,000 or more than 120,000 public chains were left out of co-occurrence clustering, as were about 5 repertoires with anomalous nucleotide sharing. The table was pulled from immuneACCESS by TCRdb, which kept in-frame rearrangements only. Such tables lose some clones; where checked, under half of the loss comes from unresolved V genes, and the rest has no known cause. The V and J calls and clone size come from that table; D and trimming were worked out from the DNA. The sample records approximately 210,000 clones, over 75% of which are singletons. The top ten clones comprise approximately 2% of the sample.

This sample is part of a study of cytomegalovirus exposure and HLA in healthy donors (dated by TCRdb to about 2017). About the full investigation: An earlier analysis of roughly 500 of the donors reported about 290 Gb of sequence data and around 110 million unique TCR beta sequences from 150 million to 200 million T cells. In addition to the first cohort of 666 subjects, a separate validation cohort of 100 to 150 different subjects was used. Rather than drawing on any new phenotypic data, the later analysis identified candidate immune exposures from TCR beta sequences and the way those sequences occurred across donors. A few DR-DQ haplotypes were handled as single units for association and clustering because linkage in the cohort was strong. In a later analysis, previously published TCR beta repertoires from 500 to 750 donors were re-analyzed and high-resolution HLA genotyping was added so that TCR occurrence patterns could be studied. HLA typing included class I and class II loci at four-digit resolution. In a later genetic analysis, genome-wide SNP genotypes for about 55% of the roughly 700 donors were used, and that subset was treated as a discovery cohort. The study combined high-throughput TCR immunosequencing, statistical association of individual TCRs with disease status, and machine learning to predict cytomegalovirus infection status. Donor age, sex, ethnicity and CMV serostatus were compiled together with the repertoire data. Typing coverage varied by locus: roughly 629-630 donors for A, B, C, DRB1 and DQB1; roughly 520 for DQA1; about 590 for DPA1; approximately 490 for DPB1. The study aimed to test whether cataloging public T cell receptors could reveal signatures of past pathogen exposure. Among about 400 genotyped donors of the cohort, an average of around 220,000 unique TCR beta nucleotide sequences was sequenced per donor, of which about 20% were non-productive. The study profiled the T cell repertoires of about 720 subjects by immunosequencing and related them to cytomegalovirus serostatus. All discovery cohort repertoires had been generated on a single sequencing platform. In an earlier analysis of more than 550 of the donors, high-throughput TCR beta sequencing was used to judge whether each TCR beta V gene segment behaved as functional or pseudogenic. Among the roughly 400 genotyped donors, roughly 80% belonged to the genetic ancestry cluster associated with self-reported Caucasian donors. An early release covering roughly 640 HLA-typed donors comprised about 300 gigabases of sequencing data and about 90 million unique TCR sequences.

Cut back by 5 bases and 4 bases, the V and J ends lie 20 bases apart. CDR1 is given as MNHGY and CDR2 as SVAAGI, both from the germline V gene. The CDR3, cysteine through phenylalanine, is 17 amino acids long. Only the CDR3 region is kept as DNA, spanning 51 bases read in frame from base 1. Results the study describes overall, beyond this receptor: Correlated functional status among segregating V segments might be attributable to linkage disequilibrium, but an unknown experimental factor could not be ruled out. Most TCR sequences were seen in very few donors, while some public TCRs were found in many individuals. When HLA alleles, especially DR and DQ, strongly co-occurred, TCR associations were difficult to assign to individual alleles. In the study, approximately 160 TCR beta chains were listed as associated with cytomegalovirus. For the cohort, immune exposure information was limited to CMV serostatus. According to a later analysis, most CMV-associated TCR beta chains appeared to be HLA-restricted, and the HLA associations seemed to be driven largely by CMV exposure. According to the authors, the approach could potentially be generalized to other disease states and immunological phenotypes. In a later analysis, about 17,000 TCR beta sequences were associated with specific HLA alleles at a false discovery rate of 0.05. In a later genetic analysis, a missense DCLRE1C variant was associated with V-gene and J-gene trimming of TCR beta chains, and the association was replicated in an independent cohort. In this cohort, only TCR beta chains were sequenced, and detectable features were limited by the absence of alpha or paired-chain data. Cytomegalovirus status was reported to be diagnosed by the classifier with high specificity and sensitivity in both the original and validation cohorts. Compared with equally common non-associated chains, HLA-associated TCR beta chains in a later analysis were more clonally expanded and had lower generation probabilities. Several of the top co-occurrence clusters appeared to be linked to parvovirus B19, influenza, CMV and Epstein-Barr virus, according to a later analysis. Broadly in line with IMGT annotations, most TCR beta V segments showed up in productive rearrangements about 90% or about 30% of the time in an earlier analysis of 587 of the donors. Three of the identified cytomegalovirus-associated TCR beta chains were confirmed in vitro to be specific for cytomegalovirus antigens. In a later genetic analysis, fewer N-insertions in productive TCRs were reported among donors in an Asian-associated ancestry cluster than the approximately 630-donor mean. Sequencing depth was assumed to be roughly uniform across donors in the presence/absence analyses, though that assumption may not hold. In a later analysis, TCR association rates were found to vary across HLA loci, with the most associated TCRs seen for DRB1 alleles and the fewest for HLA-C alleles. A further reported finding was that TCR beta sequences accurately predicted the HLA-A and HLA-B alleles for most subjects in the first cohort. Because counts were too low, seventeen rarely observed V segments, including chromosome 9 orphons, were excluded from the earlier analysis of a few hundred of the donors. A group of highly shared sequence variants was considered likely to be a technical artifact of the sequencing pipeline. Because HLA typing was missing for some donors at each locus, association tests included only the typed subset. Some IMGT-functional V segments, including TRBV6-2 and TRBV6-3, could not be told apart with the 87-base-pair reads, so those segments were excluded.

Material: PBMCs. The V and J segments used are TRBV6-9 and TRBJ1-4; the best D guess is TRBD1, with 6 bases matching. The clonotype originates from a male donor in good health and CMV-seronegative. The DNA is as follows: TGTGCCAGCAGTCGCACGACAGGCAGTATTTTTAATGAAAAACTGTTTTTT. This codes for CASSRTTGSIFNEKLFF.